One TCR beta chain is described in this entry. This entry is derived from a study of cytomegalovirus exposure and HLA in healthy donors. In the study overall: Unique TCR beta sequences numbering about 100 million came from some 200 million T cells in an earlier analysis. A preliminary data release comprised 80 million to 95 million unique TCRs obtained from HLA-typed donors.

The CDR3 runs to 15 residues. Germline-derived CDR1 and CDR2 are SGHTA and FQGNSA. Trimming stripped 1 base from V and 3 bases from J, with 10 bases between. The primer mix had 60 Vbeta and 13 Jbeta primers. Source study methods: Approximately 79 million unique TCR beta chains, around 10 million of them shared, were counted by a later analysis. Assay: immunoSEQ multiplex PCR; the TCRdb copy retains only in-frame clones and omits some. V and J calls and clone size are copied from that table; D and trimming were computed from the DNA. This sample has about 120,000 clones, with about 80% found just once.

The chain joins TRBV7-2 to TRBJ2-1, with D maybe TRBD2 (6 bases). Sequencing input: PBMCs. This receptor was obtained from a woman between 50 and 59 years old in good health and CMV-seronegative. Here the CDR3 DNA reads TGTGCCAGCAGCTTAGGGGCGGGACTCTACAATGAGCAGTTCTTC. Protein: CASSLGAGLYNEQFF.